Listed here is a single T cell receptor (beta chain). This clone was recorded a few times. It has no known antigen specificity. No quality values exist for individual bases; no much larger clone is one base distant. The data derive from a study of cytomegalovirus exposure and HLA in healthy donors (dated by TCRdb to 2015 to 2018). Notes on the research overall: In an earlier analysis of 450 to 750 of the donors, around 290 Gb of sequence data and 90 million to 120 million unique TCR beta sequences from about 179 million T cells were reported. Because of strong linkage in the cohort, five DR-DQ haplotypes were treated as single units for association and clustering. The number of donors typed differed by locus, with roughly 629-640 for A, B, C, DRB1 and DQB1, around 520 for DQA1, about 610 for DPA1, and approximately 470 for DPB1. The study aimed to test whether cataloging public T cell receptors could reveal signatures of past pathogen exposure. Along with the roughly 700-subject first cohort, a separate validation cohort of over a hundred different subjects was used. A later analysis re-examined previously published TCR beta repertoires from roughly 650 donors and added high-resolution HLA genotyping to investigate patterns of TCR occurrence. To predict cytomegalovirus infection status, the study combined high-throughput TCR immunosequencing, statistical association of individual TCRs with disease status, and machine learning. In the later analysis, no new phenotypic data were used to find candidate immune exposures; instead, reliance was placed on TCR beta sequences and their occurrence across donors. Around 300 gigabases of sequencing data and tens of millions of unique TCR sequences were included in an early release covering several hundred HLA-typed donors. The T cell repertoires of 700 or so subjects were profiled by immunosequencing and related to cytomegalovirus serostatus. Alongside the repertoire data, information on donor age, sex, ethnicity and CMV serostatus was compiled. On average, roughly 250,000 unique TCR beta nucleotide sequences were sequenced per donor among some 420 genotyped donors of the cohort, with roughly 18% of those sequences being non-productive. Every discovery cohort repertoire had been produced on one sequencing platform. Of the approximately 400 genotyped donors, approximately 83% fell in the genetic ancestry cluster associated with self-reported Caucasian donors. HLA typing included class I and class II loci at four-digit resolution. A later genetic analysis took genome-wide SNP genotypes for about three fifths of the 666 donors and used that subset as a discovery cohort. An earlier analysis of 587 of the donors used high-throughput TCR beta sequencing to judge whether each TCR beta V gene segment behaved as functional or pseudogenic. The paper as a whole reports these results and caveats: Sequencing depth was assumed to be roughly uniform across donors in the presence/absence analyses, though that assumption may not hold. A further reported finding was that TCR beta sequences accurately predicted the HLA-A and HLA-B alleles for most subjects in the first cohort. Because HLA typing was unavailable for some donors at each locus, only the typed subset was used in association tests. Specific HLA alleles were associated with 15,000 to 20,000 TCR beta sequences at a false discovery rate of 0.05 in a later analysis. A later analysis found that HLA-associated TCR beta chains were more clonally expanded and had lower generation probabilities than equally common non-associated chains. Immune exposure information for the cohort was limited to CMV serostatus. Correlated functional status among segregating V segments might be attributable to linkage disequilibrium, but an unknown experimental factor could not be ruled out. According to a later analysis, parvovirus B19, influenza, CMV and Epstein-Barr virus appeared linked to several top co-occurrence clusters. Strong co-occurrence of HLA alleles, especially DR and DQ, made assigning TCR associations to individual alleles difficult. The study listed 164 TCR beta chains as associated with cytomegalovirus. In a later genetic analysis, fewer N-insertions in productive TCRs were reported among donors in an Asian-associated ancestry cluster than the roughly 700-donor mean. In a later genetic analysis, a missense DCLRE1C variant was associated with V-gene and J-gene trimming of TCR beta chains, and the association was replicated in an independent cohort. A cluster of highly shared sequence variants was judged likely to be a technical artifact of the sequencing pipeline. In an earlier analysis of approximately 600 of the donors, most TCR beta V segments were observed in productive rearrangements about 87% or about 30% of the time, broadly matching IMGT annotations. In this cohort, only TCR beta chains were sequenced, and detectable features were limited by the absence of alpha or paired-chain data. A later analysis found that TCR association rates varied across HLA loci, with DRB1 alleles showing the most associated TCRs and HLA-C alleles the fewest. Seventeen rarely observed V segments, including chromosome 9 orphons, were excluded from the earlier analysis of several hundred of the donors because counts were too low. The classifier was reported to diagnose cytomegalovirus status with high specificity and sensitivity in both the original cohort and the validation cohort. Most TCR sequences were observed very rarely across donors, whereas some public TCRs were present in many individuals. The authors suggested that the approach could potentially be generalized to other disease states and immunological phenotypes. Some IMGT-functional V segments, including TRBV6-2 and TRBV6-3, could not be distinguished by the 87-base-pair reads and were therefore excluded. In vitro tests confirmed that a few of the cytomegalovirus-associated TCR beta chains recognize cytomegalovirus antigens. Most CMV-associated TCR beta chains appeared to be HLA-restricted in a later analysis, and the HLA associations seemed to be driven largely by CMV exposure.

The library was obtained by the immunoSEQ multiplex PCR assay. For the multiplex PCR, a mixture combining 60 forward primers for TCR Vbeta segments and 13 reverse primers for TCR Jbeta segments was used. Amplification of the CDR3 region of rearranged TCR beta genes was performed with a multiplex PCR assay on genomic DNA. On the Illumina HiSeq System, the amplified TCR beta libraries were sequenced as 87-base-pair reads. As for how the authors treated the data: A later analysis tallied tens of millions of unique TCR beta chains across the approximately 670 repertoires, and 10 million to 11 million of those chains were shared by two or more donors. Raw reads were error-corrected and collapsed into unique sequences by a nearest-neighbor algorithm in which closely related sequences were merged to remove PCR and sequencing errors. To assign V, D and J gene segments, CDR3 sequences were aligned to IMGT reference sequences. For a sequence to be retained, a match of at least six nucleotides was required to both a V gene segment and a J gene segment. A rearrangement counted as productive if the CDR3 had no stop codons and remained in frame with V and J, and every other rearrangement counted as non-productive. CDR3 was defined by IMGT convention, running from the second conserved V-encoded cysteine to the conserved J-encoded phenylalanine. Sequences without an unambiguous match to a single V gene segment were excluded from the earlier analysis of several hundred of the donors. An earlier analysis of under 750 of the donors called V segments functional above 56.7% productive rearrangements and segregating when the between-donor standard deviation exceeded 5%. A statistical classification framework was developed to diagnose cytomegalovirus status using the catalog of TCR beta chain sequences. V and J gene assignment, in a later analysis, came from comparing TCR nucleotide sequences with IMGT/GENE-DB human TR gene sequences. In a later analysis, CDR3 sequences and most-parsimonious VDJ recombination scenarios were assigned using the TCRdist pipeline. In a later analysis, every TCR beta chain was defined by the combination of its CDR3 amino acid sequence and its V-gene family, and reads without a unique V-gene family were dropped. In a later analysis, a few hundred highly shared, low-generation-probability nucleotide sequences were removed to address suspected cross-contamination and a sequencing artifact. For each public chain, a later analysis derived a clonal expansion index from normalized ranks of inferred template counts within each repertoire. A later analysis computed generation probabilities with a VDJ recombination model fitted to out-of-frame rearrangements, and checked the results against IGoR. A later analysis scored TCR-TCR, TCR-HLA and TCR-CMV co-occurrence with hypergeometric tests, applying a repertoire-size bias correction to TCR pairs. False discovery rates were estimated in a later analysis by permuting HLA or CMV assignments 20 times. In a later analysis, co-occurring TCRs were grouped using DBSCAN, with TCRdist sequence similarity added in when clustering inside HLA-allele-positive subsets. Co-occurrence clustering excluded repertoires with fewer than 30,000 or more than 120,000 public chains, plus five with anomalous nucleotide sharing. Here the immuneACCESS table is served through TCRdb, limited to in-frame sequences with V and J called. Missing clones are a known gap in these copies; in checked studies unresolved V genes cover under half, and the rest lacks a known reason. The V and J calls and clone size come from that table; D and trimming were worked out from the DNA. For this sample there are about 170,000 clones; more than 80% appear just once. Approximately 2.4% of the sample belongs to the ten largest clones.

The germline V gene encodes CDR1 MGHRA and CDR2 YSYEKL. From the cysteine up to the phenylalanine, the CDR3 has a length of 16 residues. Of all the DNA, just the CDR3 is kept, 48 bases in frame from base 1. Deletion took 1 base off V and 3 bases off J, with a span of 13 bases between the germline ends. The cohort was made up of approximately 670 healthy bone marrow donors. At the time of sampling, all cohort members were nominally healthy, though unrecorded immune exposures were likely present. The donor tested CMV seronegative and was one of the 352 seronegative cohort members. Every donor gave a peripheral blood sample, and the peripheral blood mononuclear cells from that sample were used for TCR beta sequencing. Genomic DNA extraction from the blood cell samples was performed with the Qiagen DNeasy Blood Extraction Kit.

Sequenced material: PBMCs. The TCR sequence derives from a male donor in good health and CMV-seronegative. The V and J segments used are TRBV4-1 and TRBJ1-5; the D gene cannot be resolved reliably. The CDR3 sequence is CASSQVFEADNQPQHF. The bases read TGCGCCAGCAGCCAAGTTTTTGAGGCAGACAATCAGCCCCAGCATTTT.